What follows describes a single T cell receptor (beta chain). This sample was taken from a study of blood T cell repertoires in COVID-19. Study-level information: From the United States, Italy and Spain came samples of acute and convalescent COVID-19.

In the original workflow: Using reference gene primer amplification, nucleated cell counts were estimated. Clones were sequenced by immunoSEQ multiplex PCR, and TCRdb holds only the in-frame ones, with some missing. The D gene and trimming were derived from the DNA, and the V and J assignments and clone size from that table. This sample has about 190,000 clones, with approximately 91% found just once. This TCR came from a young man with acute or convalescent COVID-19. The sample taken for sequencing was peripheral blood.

This CDR3 is CASTTEQSSYNEQFF. The CDR3 coding sequence is TGTGCCAGCACGACAGAACAGAGCTCCTACAATGAGCAGTTCTTC. V is TRBV2 and J is TRBJ2-1; a weak D match, TRBD1 (5 bases). The ends were cut back, 7 bases at V and 0 bases at J, with 13 bases in the middle. The CDR3 runs to 15 residues. The germline gives CDR1 SNHLY, CDR2 FYNNEI.